The 24 T cell receptor beta chains below come from one sample, sequenced in a study of blood T cell repertoires in COVID-19. Sequenced by immunoSEQ multiplex PCR; TCRdb stores in-frame clones only, minus some. The table shows 200,000 to 250,000 clones, with approximately 84% occurring only once. Sequences were obtained from peripheral blood. The receptors were sampled from a man in his fifties with acute or convalescent COVID-19.

The chain couples TRBV19 to TRBJ1-2; 11 bases fit TRBD1. Looked up from germline, CDR1 is LNHDA and CDR2 is SQIVND (reference sequence). Trimming cost V 5 bases and J 4 bases; bases outside gene matches: 6. This CDR3 contains 15 residues. CDR3: CASSPGGTGGYGYTF. The CDR3 region has the DNA TGTGCCAGTAGTCCCGGGGGGACAGGGGGCTATGGCTACACCTTC.

V and J are TRBV25-1 and TRBJ1-4; 9 nucleotides align to TRBD1. V lost 6 bases, J lost 7 bases, and 9 bases stayed unmatched. This CDR3 is built from 15 residues. The germline V gene has CDR1 MGHDK and CDR2 SYGVNS. CDR3 region: CASSRQGVVGEKLFF. The CDR3 DNA sequence: TGTGCCAGCAGCCGACAGGGGGTCGTCGGTGAAAAACTGTTTTTT.

The rearrangement uses TRBV6-1 and TRBJ1-6; 10 bases align to TRBD1. This CDR3 spans 16 amino acids. With V trimmed by 2 bases and J by 8 bases, 6 bases remained unmatched. Per germline, CDR1 MNHNS and CDR2 SASEGT. The CDR3 protein is CASSERGQGIYSPLHF. The CDR3 DNA reads as TGTGCCAGCAGTGAAAGGGGACAGGGGATTTATTCACCCCTCCACTTT.

About this clone: This specimen includes other DNA sequences encoding the same CDR3. The rearrangement joins TRBV18 to TRBJ1-2, with 7 bases aligning to TRBD1. The germline V gene encodes CDR1 KGHSH and CDR2 LQKENI. V was clipped by 0 bases and J by 2 bases; unmatched bases: 0. CDR3 length: 14 residues. In DNA, the CDR3 is TGTGCCAGCTCACCACCGACAGGGAACTATGGCTACACCTTC. Its protein is CASSPPTGNYGYTF.

This rearrangement joins TRBV2 to TRBJ2-7, with TRBD1 as a possible D gene (6 bases). CDR1 and CDR2 (germline): SNHLY, FYNNEI. The germline V and J ends were trimmed by 6 bases and 3 bases, with 9 bases remaining between them. The CDR3 has 12 amino acids. CDR3 sequence: CASSLTGYEQYF. The CDR3 coding sequence is TGTGCCAGCAGCCTGACAGGCTACGAGCAGTACTTC.

The chain couples TRBV5-1 to TRBJ1-2, with 8 positions matching TRBD1. Germline CDR1 and CDR2: SGHRS and YFSETQ. Germline trimming cut 4 bases from V and 7 bases from J; bases unmatched to any gene: 6. The CDR3 loop spans 13 amino acids. CDR3 in DNA: TGCGCCAGCAGCGTACAGGGGGGTCCTGGCTACACCTTC. This gives the protein CASSVQGGPGYTF.

The chain is built from TRBV5-1 and TRBJ2-1; 11 bases fit TRBD2. J lost 15 bases, V lost 1 base, and 9 bases had no gene match. Germline-derived CDR1 and CDR2 are SGHRS and YFSETQ. CDR3 size: 14 residues. The CDR3 coding sequence is TGCGCCAGCAGCTTGACTAGCGGGGGCCCCCCTAGGTTCTTC. Translation gives CASSLTSGGPPRFF.

V and J are TRBV7-9 and TRBJ1-4; D not resolved. The CDR3 totals 14 residues. Germline-derived CDR1 and CDR2 are SEHNR and FQNEAQ (reference sequence). The chain's CDR3 is CAQEPAATNEKLFF. CDR3 coding DNA: TGTGCTCAAGAGCCCGCCGCAACTAATGAAAAACTGTTTTTT. Variable domain in full (rest from reference TRBV7-9 and TRBJ1-4): DTGVSQNPRHKITKRGQNVTFRCDPISEHNRLYWYRQTLGQGPEFLTYFQNEAQLEKSRLLSDRFSAERPKGSFSTLEIQRTEQGDSAMYLCAQEPAATNEKLFFGSGTQLSVL.

For this clone: At one end, the junction sequence differs from germline, possibly due to a read error. V gene TRBV12-5 combines with J gene TRBJ2-1, with D perhaps TRBD1 (5 bases). The germline CDR1 and CDR2 sequences are LGHNT and FRNRAP. The CDR3 is 19 residues long. The CDR3 region has the DNA TGTGCTAGTGGTTTGGTACGTGGTGTTTGGGGCCGCTCCCACAATGAGCAGTTCTTC. As protein: CASGLVRGVWGRSHNEQFF.

The genes are TRBV25-1 and TRBJ1-5; maybe TRBD1 (6 bases). V lost 3 bases and J 3 bases, leaving 12 bases between the germline ends. Germline CDR1 MGHDK, CDR2 SYGVNS. The CDR3 runs to 15 residues. The CDR3: CASSEWDNYNQPQHF. DNA for the CDR3: TGTGCCAGCAGTGAGTGGGACAATTACAATCAGCCCCAGCATTTT.

The genes are TRBV6-5 and TRBJ2-1, with D perhaps TRBD1 (6 bases). The V end lost 6 bases, the J end lost 0 bases, and 12 bases lay between the germline ends. The CDR3 spans 15 residues. Germline CDR1 and CDR2: MNHEY and SVGAGI. The chain's CDR3 is CASSQTGDSYNEQFF. Written as DNA, the CDR3 is TGTGCCAGCAGCCAGACAGGCGACTCCTACAATGAGCAGTTCTTC.

The rearrangement uses TRBV6-2 or TRBV6-3 and TRBJ2-1; 7 positions match TRBD2. V was pared by 0 bases and J by 8 bases, with 10 bases of the junction left unmatched. Looked up from germline, CDR1 is MNHEY and CDR2 is SVGEGT. This CDR3 region has 16 residues. CDR3 residues: CASSYSTGGSRDEQFF. DNA of the CDR3: TGTGCCAGCAGTTACTCGACCGGGGGGAGTAGAGATGAGCAGTTCTTC.

This chain uses TRBV10-3 with TRBJ2-2; TRBD1 matches 8 bases. V shed 5 bases and J 2 bases; nucleotides not matched to a gene: 7. CDR1 ENHRY and CDR2 SYGVKD come from the germline V gene. The CDR3 sequence is 16 residues long. CDR3 region: CAISSFTGGNTGELFF. CDR3 bases: TGTGCCATCAGTTCCTTTACAGGGGGTAACACCGGGGAGCTGTTTTTT.

The table lists this clone with a few counts. This chain uses TRBV19 with TRBJ2-5; 15 bases align to TRBD2. CDR1 is LNHDA and CDR2 is SQIVND in the germline V gene (reference sequence). V shed 6 bases and J 3 bases; nucleotides not matched to a gene: 2. There are 15 residues in the CDR3. The CDR3 DNA sequence: TGTGCCAGTAGGGGACTAGCGGGGGGAGAAGAGACCCAGTACTTC. Its protein product is CASRGLAGGEETQYF. The variable domain in full, with the rest retrieved from reference TRBV19 and TRBJ2-5, is DGGITQSPKYLFRKEGQNVTLSCEQNLNHDAMYWYRQDPGQGLRLIYYSQIVNDFQKGDIAEGYSVSREKKESFPLTVTSAQKNPTAFYLCASRGLAGGEETQYFGPGTRLLVL.

This sequence joins TRBV10-3 and TRBJ1-5; 7 bases agree with TRBD1. This CDR3 spans 15 amino acids. From germline, CDR1 is ENHRY and CDR2 SYGVKD. Germline trimming cut 2 bases from V and 4 bases from J; bases unmatched to any gene: 5. The CDR3 nucleotides read TGTGCCATCAGTGAGGGGACAGTACCTAATCAGCCCCAGCATTTT. Translation: CAISEGTVPNQPQHF.

The CDR3 bases are TGCGCCAGCAGCCCGGAAGGGACAGGCTCCTACAATGAGCAGTTCTTC. Residues: CASSPEGTGSYNEQFF. The rearrangement uses TRBV5-1 and TRBJ2-1, with 8 bases lining up with TRBD1. Germline V CDR1 and CDR2: SGHRS, YFSETQ. The V gene end was trimmed by 4 bases and the J gene end by 0 bases; junction bases not matched to a gene: 6. There are 16 residues in the CDR3.

The J gene is TRBJ1-5, the V gene TRBV2; D call uncertain. Trimming took 7 bases from V and 0 from J, leaving 10 bases between them. Germline lookup yields CDR1 SNHLY and CDR2 FYNNEI. The CDR3 is made up of 14 amino acids. The CDR3 is CASTMRHSNQPQHF. DNA of the CDR3: TGTGCCAGCACGATGCGTCATAGCAATCAGCCCCAGCATTTT.

This rearrangement joins TRBV6-1 to TRBJ2-7; D not certain. The V gene lost 3 bases and the J gene lost 4 bases, with 4 bases spanning the gap. This CDR3 is built from 11 residues. CDR1 and CDR2 (germline): MNHNS, SASEGT. The CDR3 region is CASSDAYEQYF. In nucleotides, the CDR3 is TGTGCCAGCAGTGATGCGTACGAGCAGTACTTC.

The chain recombines TRBV2 with TRBJ1-5; 8 bases map to TRBD1. CDR1 is SNHLY and CDR2 is FYNNEI in the germline V gene. The CDR3 contains 16 residues. The V segment lost 4 bases and the J segment 4 bases; nucleotides outside the gene matches: 9. CDR3 in DNA: TGTGCCAGCAGTGTTCAGGGGGCTAGACTTAATCAGCCCCAGCATTTT. The encoded protein is CASSVQGARLNQPQHF.

The rearrangement joins TRBV5-1 to TRBJ2-3; possibly TRBD2 for D (6 bases). There are 15 residues in the CDR3. Germline assignment: CDR1 SGHRS and CDR2 YFSETQ. Trimming left V 2 bases short and J 2 bases short, with 12 bases between. CDR3 protein: CASSLRRGNTDTQYF. The CDR3 nucleotides read TGCGCCAGCAGCTTAAGGAGGGGTAACACAGATACGCAGTATTTT.

This clone was seen just once. The V and J genes are TRBV3-1 (or the pseudogene TRBV3-2) and TRBJ1-1; 7 nucleotides match TRBD1. The V gene's germline CDR1 is LGHDT and CDR2 YNNKEL (reference sequence). The junction had 10 bases not matched to a gene; V was cut back by 4 bases and J by 5 bases. CDR3 length equals 15 residues. The CDR3 loop reads CASSPFSGGGTEAFF. In DNA, the CDR3 is TGTGCCAGCAGCCCCTTCTCAGGGGGAGGAACTGAAGCTTTCTTT.

The rearrangement uses TRBV6-5 and TRBJ2-1; 14 bases agree with TRBD2. J gave up 8 bases and V 2 bases, and 5 bases lay outside the gene matches. From germline, CDR1 is MNHEY and CDR2 SVGAGI. The CDR3 totals 16 residues. DNA of the CDR3: TGTGCCAGCAGTTACGGGGGACTAGCGGGGGTCGATGAGCAGTTCTTC. Translated: CASSYGGLAGVDEQFF.

The chain is built from TRBV5-6 and TRBJ2-2; 9 bases are a match to TRBD1. The CDR3 runs to 18 residues. Germline CDR1 SGHDT, CDR2 YYEEEE. V lost 3 bases and J lost 3; bases outside the gene matches: 12. CDR3 amino acids: CASSSREVGQGYTGELFF. CDR3 nucleotides: TGTGCCAGCAGCTCCAGAGAGGTTGGACAGGGGTACACCGGGGAGCTGTTTTTT. The entire variable domain, with the rest obtained from reference TRBV5-6 and TRBJ2-2, is as follows: DAGVTQSPTHLIKTRGQQVTLRCSPKSGHDTVSWYQQALGQGPQFIFQYYEEEERQRGNFPDRFSGHQFPNYSSELNVNALLLGDSALYLCASSSREVGQGYTGELFFGEGSRLTVL.

The chain joins TRBV7-9 to TRBJ1-2; no reliable D call. Deletions cut 1 base from V and 3 bases from J, with 6 bases between. Germline CDR1 is SEHNR and CDR2 is FQNEAQ (reference sequence). The CDR3 totals 13 residues. CDR3 coding DNA: TGTGCCAGCAGCTTAGTCGGGGACTATGGCTACACCTTC. It codes for CASSLVGDYGYTF.